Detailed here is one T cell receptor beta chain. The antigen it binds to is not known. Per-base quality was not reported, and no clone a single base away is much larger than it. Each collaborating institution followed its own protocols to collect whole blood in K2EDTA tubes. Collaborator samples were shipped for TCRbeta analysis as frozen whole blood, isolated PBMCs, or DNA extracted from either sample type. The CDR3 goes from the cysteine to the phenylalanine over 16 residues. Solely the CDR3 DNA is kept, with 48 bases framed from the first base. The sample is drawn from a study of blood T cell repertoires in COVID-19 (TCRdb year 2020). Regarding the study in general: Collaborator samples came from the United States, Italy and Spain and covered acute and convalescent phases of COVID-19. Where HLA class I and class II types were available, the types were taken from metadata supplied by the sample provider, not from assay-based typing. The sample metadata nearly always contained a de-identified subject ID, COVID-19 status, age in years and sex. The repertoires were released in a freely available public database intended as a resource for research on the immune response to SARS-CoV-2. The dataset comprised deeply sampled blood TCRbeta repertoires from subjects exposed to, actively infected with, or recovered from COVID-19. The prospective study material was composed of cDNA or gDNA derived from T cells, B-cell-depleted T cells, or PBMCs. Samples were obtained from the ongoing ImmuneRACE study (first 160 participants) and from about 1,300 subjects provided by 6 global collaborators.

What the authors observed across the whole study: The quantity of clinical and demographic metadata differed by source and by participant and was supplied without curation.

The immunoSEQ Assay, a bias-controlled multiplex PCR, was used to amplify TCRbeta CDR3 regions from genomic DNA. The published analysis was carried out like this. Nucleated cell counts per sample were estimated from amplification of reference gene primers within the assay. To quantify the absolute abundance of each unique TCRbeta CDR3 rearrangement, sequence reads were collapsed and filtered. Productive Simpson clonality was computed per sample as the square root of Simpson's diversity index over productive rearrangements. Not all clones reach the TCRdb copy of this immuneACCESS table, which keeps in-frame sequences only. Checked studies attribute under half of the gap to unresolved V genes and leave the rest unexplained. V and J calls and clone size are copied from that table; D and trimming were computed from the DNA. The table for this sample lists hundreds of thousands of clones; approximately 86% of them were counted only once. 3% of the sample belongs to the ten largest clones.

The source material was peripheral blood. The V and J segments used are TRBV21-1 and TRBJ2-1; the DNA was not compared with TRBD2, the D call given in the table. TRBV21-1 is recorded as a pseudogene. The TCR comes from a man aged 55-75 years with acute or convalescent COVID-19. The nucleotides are TGTGCCAGCAGCCCGAAAGGCCAGGCGGGTAGCAATGAGCAGTTCTTC. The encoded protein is CASSPKGQAGSNEQFF.